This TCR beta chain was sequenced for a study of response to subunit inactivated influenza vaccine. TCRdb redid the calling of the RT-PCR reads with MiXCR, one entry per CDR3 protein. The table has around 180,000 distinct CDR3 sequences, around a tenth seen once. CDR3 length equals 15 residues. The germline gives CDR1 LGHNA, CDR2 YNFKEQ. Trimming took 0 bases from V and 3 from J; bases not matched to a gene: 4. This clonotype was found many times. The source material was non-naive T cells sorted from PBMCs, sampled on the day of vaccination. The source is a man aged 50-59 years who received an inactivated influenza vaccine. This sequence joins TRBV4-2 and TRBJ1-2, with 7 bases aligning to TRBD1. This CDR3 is CASSQDIGTDYGYTF. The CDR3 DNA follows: TGTGCCAGCAGCCAAGACATAGGGACAGACTATGGCTACACCTTC.